The 2 T cell receptor beta chains below come from one sample, sequenced in a study of T cells after yellow fever vaccination. TCRdb reprocessed the 5' RACE reads with MiXCR, giving one entry per CDR3 protein. This table holds 300,000 to 400,000 distinct CDR3 sequences, approximately 13% found once. The material was CD4+ T cells sorted from PBMCs, obtained 15 days after the yellow fever booster vaccination. These receptors came from a man between 18 and 35 years old who received the YFV17D yellow fever vaccine.

This clonotype has just a few counts. The chain uses TRBV5-1 and TRBJ1-6; perhaps TRBD1 as D (6 bases). The germline CDR1 and CDR2 sequences are SGHRS and YFSETQ. V was cut by 3 bases and J by 9 bases, with 22 bases left in between. The CDR3 is 17 residues long. CDR3 DNA: TGCGCCAGCAGCTGGGAAGGTCGACAGGCCGAGGGTTCACCCCTCCACTTT. Its protein is CASSWEGRQAEGSPLHF.

CDR3 sequence reads: CASSVPGQGYEQYV. In DNA, the CDR3 is TGTGCCAGCAGCGTCCCGGGACAGGGGTACGAGCAGTACGTC. This chain uses TRBV5-5 with TRBJ2-7; TRBD1 matches at 10 bases. Germline V lookup: CDR1 SGHKS, CDR2 YYEKEE (reference sequence). Germline trimming cut 4 bases from V and 4 bases from J; bases unmatched to any gene: 5. The CDR3 is 14 amino acids.